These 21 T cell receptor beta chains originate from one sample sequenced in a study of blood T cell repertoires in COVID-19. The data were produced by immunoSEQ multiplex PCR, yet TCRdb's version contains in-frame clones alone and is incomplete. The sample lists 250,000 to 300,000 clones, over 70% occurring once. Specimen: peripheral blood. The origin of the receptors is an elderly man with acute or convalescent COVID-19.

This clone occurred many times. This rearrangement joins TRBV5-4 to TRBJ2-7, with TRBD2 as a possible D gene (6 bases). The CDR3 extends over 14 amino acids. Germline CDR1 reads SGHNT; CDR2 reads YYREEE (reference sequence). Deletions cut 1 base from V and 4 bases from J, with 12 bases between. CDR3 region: CASSLTGRRYEQYF. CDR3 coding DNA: TGTGCCAGCAGCTTGACCGGGAGAAGGTACGAGCAGTACTTC. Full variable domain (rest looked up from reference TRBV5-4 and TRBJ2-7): ETGVTQSPTHLIKTRGQQVTLRCSSQSGHNTVSWYQQALGQGPQFIFQYYREEENGRGNFPPRFSGLQFPNYSSELNVNALELDDSALYLCASSLTGRRYEQYFGPGTRLTVT.

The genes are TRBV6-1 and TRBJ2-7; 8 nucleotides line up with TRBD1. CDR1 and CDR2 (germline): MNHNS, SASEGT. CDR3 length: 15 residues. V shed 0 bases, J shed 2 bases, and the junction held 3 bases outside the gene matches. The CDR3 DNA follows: TGTGCCAGCAGTGAAGCGCGGGACAGGCCCTACGAGCAGTACTTC. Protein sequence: CASSEARDRPYEQYF.

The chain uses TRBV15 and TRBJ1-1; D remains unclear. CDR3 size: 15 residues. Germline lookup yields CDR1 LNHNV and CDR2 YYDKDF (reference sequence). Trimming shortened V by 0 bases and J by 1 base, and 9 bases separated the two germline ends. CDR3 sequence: CATSRDIGGNTEAFF. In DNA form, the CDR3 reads TGTGCCACCAGCAGAGATATCGGTGGGAACACTGAAGCTTTCTTT.

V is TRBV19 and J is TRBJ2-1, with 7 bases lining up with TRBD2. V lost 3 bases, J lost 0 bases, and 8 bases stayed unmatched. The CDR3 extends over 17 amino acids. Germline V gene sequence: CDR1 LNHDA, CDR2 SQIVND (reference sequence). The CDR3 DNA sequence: TGTGCCAGTAGTATGGGGGTCGGGGGGAGCTCCTACAATGAGCAGTTCTTC. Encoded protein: CASSMGVGGSSYNEQFF.

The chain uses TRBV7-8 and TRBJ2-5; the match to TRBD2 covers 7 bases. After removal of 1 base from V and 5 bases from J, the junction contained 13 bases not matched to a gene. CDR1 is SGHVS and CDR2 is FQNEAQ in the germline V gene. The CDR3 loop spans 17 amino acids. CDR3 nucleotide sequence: TGTGCCAGCAGCTTAGTATCAGGTGGGACTACCGGTGAGACCCAGTACTTC. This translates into CASSLVSGGTTGETQYF.

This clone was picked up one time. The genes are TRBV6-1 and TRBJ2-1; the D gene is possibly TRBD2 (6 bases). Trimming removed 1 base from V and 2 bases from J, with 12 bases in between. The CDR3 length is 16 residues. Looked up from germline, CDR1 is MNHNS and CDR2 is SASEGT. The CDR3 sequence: CASSEVTAGPYNEQFF. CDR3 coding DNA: TGTGCCAGCAGTGAAGTTACGGCGGGGCCCTACAATGAGCAGTTCTTC.

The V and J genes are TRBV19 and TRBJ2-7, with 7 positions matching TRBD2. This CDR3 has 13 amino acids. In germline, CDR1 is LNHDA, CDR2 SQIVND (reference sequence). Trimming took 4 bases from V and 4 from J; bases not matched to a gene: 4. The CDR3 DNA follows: TGTGCCAGTAGTACCGATAGCGGGTACGAGCAGTACTTC. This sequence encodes CASSTDSGYEQYF.

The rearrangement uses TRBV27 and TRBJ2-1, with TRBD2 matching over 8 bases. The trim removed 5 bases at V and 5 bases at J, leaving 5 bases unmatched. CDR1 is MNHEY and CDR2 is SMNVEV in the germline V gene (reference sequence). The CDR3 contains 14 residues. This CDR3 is CASSPTSVNNEQFF. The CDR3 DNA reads TGTGCCAGCAGTCCGACTAGCGTGAACAATGAGCAGTTCTTC.

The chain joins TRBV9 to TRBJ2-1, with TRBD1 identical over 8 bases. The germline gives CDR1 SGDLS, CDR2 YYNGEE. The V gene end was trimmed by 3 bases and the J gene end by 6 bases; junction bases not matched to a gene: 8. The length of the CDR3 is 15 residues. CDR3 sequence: CASSGGQGATNEQFF. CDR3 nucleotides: TGTGCCAGCAGCGGTGGACAGGGTGCCACCAATGAGCAGTTCTTC.

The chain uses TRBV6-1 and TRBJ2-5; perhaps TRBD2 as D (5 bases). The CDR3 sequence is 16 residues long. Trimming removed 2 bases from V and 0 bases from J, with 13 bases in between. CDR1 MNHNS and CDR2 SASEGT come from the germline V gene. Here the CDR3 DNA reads TGTGCCAGCAGTGAATTCGGGGATTTGTACCAAGAGACCCAGTACTTC. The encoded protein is CASSEFGDLYQETQYF.

CDR3 sequence (DNA): TGTGCCAGCAGCCCAACCTGGGAGTTAAAGAATTCACCCCTCCACTTT. Protein: CASSPTWELKNSPLHF. The chain uses TRBV3-1 (or the pseudogene TRBV3-2) and TRBJ1-6; D not certain. Trimming removed 4 bases from V and 7 bases from J, with 17 bases in between. The germline V gene has CDR1 LGHDT and CDR2 YNNKEL (reference sequence). CDR3 length: 16 residues.

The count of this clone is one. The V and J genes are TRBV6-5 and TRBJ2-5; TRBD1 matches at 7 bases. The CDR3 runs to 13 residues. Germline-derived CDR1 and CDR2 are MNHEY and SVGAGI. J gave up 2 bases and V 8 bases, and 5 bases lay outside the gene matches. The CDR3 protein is CASVIRGQETQYF. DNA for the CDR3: TGTGCCAGCGTGATCAGGGGGCAAGAGACCCAGTACTTC.

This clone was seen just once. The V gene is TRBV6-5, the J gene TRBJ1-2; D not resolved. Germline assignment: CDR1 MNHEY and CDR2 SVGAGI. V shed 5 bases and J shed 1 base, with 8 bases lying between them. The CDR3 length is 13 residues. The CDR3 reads CASSRQNNYGYTF. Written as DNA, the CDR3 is TGTGCCAGCAGTCGTCAGAATAACTATGGCTACACCTTC.

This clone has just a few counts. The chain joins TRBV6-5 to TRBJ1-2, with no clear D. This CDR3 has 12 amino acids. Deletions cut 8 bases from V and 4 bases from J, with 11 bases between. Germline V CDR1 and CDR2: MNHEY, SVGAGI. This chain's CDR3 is CASGRTSYGYTF. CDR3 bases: TGTGCCAGCGGGCGGACTTCCTATGGCTACACCTTC.

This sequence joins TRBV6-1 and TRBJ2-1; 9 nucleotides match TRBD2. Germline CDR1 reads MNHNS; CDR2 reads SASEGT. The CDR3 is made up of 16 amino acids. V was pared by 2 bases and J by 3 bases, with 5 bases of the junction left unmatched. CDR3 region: CASSEIGTSSYNEQFF. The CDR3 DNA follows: TGTGCCAGCAGTGAAATAGGGACTAGCAGCTACAATGAGCAGTTCTTC.

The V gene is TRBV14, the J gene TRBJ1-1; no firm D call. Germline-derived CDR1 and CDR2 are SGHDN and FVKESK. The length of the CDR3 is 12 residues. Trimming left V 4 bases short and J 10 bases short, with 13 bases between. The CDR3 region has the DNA TGTGCCAGCAGCCTTGGAGTGGGTGCAGCTTTCTTT. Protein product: CASSLGVGAAFF.

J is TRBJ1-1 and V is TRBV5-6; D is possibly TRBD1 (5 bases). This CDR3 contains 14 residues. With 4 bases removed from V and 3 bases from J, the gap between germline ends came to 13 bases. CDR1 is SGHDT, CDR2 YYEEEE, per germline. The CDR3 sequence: CASSRPGRDTEAFF. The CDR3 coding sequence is TGTGCCAGCAGCCGGCCAGGGAGGGACACTGAAGCTTTCTTT.

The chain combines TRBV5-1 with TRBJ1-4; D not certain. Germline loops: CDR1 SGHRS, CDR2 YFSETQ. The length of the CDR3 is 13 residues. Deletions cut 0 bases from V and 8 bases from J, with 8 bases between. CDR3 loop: CASSLGEREKLFF. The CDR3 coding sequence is TGCGCCAGCAGCTTGGGCGAGAGGGAAAAACTGTTTTTT. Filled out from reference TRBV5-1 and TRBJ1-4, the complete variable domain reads KAGVTQTPRYLIKTRGQQVTLSCSPISGHRSVSWYQQTPGQGLQFLFEYFSETQRNKGNFPGRFSGRQFSNSRSEMNVSTLELGDSALYLCASSLGEREKLFFGSGTQLSVL.

Written as DNA, the CDR3 is TGTGCCAGCTCCTTACCGGGAGTCGCAGATACGCAGTATTTT. Encoded protein: CASSLPGVADTQYF. The V gene is TRBV5-4, the J gene TRBJ2-3, with D possibly matching TRBD2 (6 bases). The CDR3 sequence is 14 residues long. Trimming stripped 7 bases from V and 4 bases from J, with 16 bases between. The germline CDR1 and CDR2 sequences are SGHNT and YYREEE (reference sequence).

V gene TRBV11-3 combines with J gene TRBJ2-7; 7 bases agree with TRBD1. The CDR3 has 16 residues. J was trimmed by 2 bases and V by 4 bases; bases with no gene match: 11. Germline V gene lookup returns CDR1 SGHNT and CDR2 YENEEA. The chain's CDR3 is CASSSTLGQPAYEQYF. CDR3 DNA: TGTGCCAGCAGCTCCACCCTGGGACAGCCGGCCTACGAGCAGTACTTC.

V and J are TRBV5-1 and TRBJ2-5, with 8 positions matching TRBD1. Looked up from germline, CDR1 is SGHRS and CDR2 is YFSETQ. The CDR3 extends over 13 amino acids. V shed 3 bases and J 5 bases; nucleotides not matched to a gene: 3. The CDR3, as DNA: TGCGCCAGCAGCTGGACAGGGCGGGAGACCCAGTACTTC. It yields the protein CASSWTGRETQYF.